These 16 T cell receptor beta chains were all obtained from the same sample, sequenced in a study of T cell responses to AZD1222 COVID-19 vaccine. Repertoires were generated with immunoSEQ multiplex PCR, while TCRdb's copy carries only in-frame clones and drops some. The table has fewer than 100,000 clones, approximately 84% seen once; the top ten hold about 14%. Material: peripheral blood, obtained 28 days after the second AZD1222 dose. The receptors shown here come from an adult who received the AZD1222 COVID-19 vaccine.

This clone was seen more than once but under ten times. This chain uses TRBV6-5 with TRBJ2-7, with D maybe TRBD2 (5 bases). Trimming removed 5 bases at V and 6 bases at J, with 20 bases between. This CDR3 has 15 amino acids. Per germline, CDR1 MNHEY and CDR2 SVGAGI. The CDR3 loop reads CASSPPIRGVGEQYF. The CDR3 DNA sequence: TGTGCCAGCAGTCCACCAATCCGGGGTGTCGGCGAGCAGTACTTC.

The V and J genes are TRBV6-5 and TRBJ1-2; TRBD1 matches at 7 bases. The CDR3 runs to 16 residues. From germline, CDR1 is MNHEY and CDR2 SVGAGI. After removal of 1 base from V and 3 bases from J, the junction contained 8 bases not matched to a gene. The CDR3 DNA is TGTGCCAGCAGTTACTTGGGACAGACGAGTGACTATGGCTACACCTTC. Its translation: CASSYLGQTSDYGYTF.

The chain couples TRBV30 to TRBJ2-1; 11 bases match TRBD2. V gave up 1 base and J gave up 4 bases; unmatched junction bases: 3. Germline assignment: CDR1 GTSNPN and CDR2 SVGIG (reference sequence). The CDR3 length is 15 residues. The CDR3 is CAWSGTSGPYNEQFF. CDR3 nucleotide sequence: TGTGCCTGGAGTGGGACTAGCGGGCCTTACAATGAGCAGTTCTTC.

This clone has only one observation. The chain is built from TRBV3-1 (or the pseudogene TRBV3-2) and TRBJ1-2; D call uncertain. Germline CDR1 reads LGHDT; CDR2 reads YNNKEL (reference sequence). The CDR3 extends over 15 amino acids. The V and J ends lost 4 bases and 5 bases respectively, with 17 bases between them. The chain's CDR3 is CASSPVPESAYGYTF. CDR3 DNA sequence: TGTGCCAGCAGCCCGGTCCCCGAAAGCGCTTATGGCTACACCTTC.

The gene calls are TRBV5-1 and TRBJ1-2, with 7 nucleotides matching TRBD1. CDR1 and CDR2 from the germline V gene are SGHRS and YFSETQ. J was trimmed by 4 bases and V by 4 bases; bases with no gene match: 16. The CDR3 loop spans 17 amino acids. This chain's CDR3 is CASSPGPLGGGSYGYTF. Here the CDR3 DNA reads TGCGCCAGCAGCCCGGGCCCCTTAGGGGGCGGGAGCTATGGCTACACCTTC.

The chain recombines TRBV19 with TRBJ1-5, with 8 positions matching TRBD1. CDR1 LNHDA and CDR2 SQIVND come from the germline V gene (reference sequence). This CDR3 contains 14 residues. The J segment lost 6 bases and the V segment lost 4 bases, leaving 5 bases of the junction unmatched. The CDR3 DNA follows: TGTGCCAGTAGTACCCAGGGGGCCAGTCAGCCCCAGCATTTT. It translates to CASSTQGASQPQHF.

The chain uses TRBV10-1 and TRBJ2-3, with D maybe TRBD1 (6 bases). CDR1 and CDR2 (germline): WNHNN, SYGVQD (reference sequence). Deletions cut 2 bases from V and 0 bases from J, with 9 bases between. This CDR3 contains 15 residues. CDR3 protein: CASSEDRTSTDTQYF. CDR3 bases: TGCGCCAGCAGTGAGGACAGGACTAGCACAGATACGCAGTATTTT.

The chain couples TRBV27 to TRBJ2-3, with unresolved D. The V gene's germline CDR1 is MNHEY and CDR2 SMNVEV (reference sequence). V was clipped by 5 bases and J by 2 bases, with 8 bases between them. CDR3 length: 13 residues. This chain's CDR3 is CASSRLNTDTQYF. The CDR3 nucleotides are TGTGCCAGCAGTAGACTGAACACAGATACGCAGTATTTT.

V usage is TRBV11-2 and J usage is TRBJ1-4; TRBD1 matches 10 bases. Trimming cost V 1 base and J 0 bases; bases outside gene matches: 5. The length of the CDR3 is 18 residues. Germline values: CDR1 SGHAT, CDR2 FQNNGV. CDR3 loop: CASSLGQGAGTTNEKLFF. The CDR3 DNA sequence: TGTGCCAGCAGCTTAGGACAGGGGGCGGGAACAACTAATGAAAAACTGTTTTTT. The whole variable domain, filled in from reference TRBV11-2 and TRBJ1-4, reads EAGVAQSPRYKIIEKRQSVAFWCNPISGHATLYWYQQILGQGPKLLIQFQNNGVVDDSQLPKDRFSAERLKGVDSTLKIQPAKLEDSAVYLCASSLGQGAGTTNEKLFFGSGTQLSVL.

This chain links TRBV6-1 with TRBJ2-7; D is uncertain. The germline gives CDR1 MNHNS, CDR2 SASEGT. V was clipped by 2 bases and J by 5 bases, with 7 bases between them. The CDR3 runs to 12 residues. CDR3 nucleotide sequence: TGTGCCAGCAGTGAACTTAAGAACGAGCAGTACTTC. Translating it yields CASSELKNEQYF.

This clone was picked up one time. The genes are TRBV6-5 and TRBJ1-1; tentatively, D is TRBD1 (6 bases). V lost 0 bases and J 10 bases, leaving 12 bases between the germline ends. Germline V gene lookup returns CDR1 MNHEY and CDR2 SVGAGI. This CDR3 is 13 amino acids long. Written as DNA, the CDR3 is TGTGCCAGCAGTTACTCGTCGGGGGGCGCAGCTTTCTTT. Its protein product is CASSYSSGGAAFF.

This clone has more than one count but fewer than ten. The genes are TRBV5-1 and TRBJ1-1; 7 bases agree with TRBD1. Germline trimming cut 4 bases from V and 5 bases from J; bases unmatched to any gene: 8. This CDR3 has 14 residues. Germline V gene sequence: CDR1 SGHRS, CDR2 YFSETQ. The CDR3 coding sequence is TGCGCCAGCAGCCCCAGGGGGAGTATAACTGAAGCTTTCTTT. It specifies CASSPRGSITEAFF.

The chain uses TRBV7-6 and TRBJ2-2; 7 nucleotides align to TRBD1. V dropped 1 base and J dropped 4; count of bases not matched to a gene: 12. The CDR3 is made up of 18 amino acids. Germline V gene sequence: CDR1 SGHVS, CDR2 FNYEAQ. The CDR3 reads CASSLGSGQWVPTGELFF. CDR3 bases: TGTGCCAGCAGCTTAGGATCGGGACAGTGGGTACCCACCGGGGAGCTGTTTTTT.

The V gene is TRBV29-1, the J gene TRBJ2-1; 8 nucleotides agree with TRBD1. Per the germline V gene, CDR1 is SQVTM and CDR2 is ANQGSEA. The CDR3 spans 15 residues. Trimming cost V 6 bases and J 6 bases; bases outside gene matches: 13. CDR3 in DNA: TGCAGCGTCCAATACAGGGGGAGTGACCTCAATGAGCAGTTCTTC. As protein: CSVQYRGSDLNEQFF.

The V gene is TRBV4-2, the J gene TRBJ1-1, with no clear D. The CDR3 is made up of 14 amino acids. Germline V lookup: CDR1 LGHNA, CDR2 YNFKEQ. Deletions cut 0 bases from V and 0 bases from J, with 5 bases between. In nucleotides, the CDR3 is TGTGCCAGCAGCCAAGAGGGGATGAACACTGAAGCTTTCTTT. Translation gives CASSQEGMNTEAFF.

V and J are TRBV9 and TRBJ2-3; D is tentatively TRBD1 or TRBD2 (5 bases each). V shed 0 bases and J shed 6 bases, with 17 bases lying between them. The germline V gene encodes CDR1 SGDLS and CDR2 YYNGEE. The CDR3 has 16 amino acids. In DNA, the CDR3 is TGTGCCAGCAGCGTAGAGAGAGGGGAACTGTCTGATACGCAGTATTTT. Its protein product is CASSVERGELSDTQYF.